This T cell receptor (beta chain) was captured in a study of CD8+ T cells in alopecia areata. RNA, once extracted, was reverse transcribed into cDNA for use as the sequencing template. Sequencing used immunoSEQ multiplex PCR; TCRdb keeps in-frame clones, though not all of them. The table lists over 95,000 clones, roughly 56% of them singletons. Per the germline V gene, CDR1 is SQVTM and CDR2 is ANQGSEA. Trimming pared 2 bases from V and 4 bases from J, leaving 11 bases between. This CDR3 is built from 13 residues. Treatment denoted: oral pan-JAK inhibitor, 5-10 mg twice daily. From alopecia areata patients, lesional scalp punch biopsies and peripheral blood were collected.

This TCR derives from a human donor with alopecia areata. V gene TRBV29-1 combines with J gene TRBJ2-5; D gene ambiguous. The specimen was CD4+ T cells sorted from blood, collected at week 24, from a patient treated with tofacitinib. The CDR3: CSVESGLGETQYF. In DNA, the CDR3 is TGCAGCGTTGAATCTGGGCTTGGAGAGACCCAGTACTTC.